This passage covers 18 T cell receptor beta chains from one sample sequenced in a study of spatial heterogeneity in lung cancer. Study findings and constraints: Tracking of tumor mutation counts was seen in expanded intratumoral alpha and beta TCR counts.

One entry per CDR3 protein, called by TCRdb with MiXCR from the 5' RACE reads. The profile covers just over 3,500 distinct CDR3 sequences, with approximately 8.6% appearing a single time and roughly 16% taken by the ten largest. Their antigens remain unidentified. Time point meaning: sample taken at primary tumor resection. The specimen was lung tumor tissue, collected at surgery. The origin of the receptors is a male donor with early-stage non-small cell lung cancer.

This clonotype was recorded many times. V is TRBV7-2 and J is TRBJ2-3; no definite D call. This CDR3 is built from 14 residues. V lost 2 bases and J 4 bases, leaving 10 bases between the germline ends. Germline-derived CDR1 and CDR2 are SGHTA and FQGNSA. CDR3 in DNA: TGTGCCAGCAGCTTAACATCTAGGGCAGATACGCAGTATTTT. Protein sequence: CASSLTSRADTQYF.

Ten or more counts support this clonotype. J is TRBJ2-1 and V is TRBV19, with D perhaps TRBD1 (7 bases). The V gene's germline CDR1 is LNHDA and CDR2 SQIVND (reference sequence). V was trimmed by 9 bases and J by 4 bases, leaving 16 bases between them. This CDR3 contains 14 residues. CDR3 sequence: CASVRGRGYNEQFF. The CDR3 DNA is TGTGCCAGCGTAAGGGGGCGGGGATACAATGAGCAGTTCTTC.

This clonotype qualifies as medium-sized. The chain recombines TRBV6-5 with TRBJ2-3, with D hard to call. The CDR3 is made up of 15 amino acids. V lost 6 bases and J 0 bases, leaving 13 bases between the germline ends. Germline V gene lookup returns CDR1 MNHEY and CDR2 SVGAGI. The CDR3 is CASSPRPSSTDTQYF. The CDR3 nucleotides are TGTGCCAGCAGCCCCCGGCCGTCTAGCACAGATACGCAGTATTTT.

This clonotype counts as medium-sized. The chain has TRBV30 and TRBJ2-1, with a tentative D call TRBD2 (6 bases). This CDR3 region has 13 residues. Germline loops: CDR1 GTSNPN, CDR2 SVGIG (reference sequence). Trimming cost V 4 bases and J 8 bases, with 15 bases left between them. Here the CDR3 reads CAWTVRGGDEQFF. CDR3 nucleotide sequence: TGTGCCTGGACCGTCCGGGGAGGCGATGAGCAGTTCTTC.

This clonotype is medium-sized (0.01 to 0.1%). The rearrangement uses TRBV6-2 or TRBV6-3 and TRBJ2-7, with D tentatively TRBD1 (6 bases). In germline, CDR1 is MNHEY, CDR2 SVGEGT. This CDR3 is built from 15 residues. V dropped 6 bases and J dropped 2 bases, with 17 bases sitting between them. CDR3 amino acids: CASRITGQGTYEQYF. Written as DNA, the CDR3 is TGTGCCAGCAGAATTACCGGGCAGGGGACCTACGAGCAGTACTTC.

This clonotype has a count of ten or more. This chain connects TRBV5-1 to TRBJ2-5; TRBD1 aligns across 8 bases. CDR1 is SGHRS and CDR2 is YFSETQ in the germline V gene. V shed 4 bases, J shed 4 bases, and the junction held 6 bases outside the gene matches. This CDR3 contains 14 residues. The CDR3 bases are TGCGCCAGCAGCCGACAGGGGCAGACAGAGACCCAGTACTTC. Translated, it gives CASSRQGQTETQYF. The complete variable domain, with remaining parts taken from reference TRBV5-1 and TRBJ2-5, reads KAGVTQTPRYLIKTRGQQVTLSCSPISGHRSVSWYQQTPGQGLQFLFEYFSETQRNKGNFPGRFSGRQFSNSRSEMNVSTLELGDSALYLCASSRQGQTETQYFGPGTRLLVL.

By share, this clonotype counts as medium-sized. The chain uses TRBV7-6 and TRBJ2-2, with 12 bases lining up with TRBD1. Germline values: CDR1 SGHVS, CDR2 FNYEAQ. CDR3 length equals 17 residues. V was clipped by 4 bases and J by 8 bases; unmatched bases: 11. CDR3 in amino acids: CASSSSWDRGREGELFF. CDR3 DNA: TGTGCCAGCAGCTCCTCCTGGGACAGGGGGCGCGAAGGGGAGCTGTTTTTT.

This clonotype showed up many times. The V and J genes are TRBV27 and TRBJ2-7; the match to TRBD2 covers 9 bases. The CDR3 spans 15 residues. Germline CDR1 and CDR2: MNHEY and SMNVEV (reference sequence). After removal of 6 bases from V and 1 base from J, the junction contained 7 bases not matched to a gene. CDR3 DNA sequence: TGTGCCAGCAGACCCTTGGCGGGAGGGTCCTACGAGCAGTACTTC. Translating gives CASRPLAGGSYEQYF.

The sample holds one count of this clonotype. This sequence joins TRBV7-9 and TRBJ1-1, with D uncertain. The V end was cut by 5 bases, the J end by 7 bases, with 14 bases between. Per germline, CDR1 SEHNR and CDR2 FQNEAQ (reference sequence). The CDR3 has 13 amino acids. CDR3 nucleotide sequence: TGTGCCAGCAGCCCCCGCAATTTTGGTGAAGCTTTCTTT. Its translation is CASSPRNFGEAFF.

The V call is TRBV27, the J call TRBJ1-6, with D maybe TRBD1 (5 bases). CDR1 and CDR2 from the germline V gene are MNHEY and SMNVEV (reference sequence). The CDR3 extends over 16 amino acids. V was clipped by 2 bases and J by 9 bases, with 17 bases between them. CDR3 protein: CASSLTQQVGISPLHF. CDR3 nucleotide sequence: TGTGCCAGCAGTTTAACACAACAGGTGGGGATTTCACCCCTCCACTTT.

The chain recombines TRBV28 with TRBJ1-5, with D perhaps TRBD1 (6 bases). In germline, CDR1 is MDHEN, CDR2 SYDVKM. V was pared by 4 bases and J by 7 bases, with 11 bases between. This CDR3 has 13 amino acids. CDR3: CASSSGAWQPQHF. The CDR3 region has the DNA TGTGCCAGCAGTTCGGGGGCATGGCAGCCCCAGCATTTT.

This clonotype counts as medium-sized (0.01 to 0.1%). The chain employs TRBV28 and TRBJ1-2; D gene ambiguous. CDR3 length equals 12 residues. Per the germline V gene, CDR1 is MDHEN and CDR2 is SYDVKM. The V end was cut by 10 bases, the J end by 4 bases, with 13 bases between. The CDR3 is CATNPPGYGYTF. DNA for the CDR3: TGTGCCACGAACCCGCCCGGCTATGGCTACACCTTC.

Worth noting for this clonotype: Compared with germline, one end of the junction differs, possibly owing to a read error. The chain joins TRBV7-9 to TRBJ2-4, with D possibly TRBD1 on 6 matching bases. The CDR3 length is 15 residues. Looked up from germline, CDR1 is SEHNR and CDR2 is FQNEAQ (reference sequence). The CDR3 DNA follows: TGTGTCAGCAGCCTTACCCCTGGACAGTTAAACATTCAGTACTTC. Amino acid sequence: CVSSLTPGQLNIQYF.

This clonotype is termed medium-sized. The V gene is TRBV20-1, the J gene TRBJ2-1; D gene uncertain. The CDR3 contains 14 residues. Trimming stripped 8 bases from V and 6 bases from J, with 20 bases between. Germline loops: CDR1 DFQATT, CDR2 SNEGSKA (reference sequence). Here the CDR3 reads CSSLGAARANEQFF. The CDR3 region has the DNA TGCAGTTCCCTGGGCGCCGCACGGGCCAATGAGCAGTTCTTC.

By frequency in the sample, this clonotype is medium-sized. This rearrangement joins TRBV6-5 to TRBJ2-3; possibly TRBD2 for D (6 bases). V lost 0 bases and J lost 2, with 12 bases in between. The CDR3 length is 16 residues. CDR1 and CDR2 from the germline V gene are MNHEY and SVGAGI. CDR3 nucleotides: TGTGCCAGCAGTTACTCCGGCGGGGTCTACACAGATACGCAGTATTTT. Amino acid sequence: CASSYSGGVYTDTQYF.

This clonotype was observed many times. The chain couples TRBV7-9 to TRBJ1-2; D is perhaps TRBD1 (5 bases). Germline loops: CDR1 SEHNR, CDR2 FQNEAQ (reference sequence). V shed 1 base and J shed 4 bases, with 7 bases lying between them. CDR3 length equals 13 residues. The CDR3 DNA follows: TGTGCCAGCAGCTTAGTGGGGGGCTATGGCTACACCTTC. Amino acid sequence: CASSLVGGYGYTF.

In its sample, this clonotype ranks as medium-sized (0.01 to 0.1%). This rearrangement joins TRBV7-8 to TRBJ2-2, with 8 bases identical to TRBD1. CDR3 size: 15 residues. Germline V gene data show CDR1 as SGHVS and CDR2 as FQNEAQ. Trimming removed 6 bases from V and 1 base from J; junction bases left unmatched: 4. The CDR3 protein is CASRPTGENTGELFF. CDR3 in DNA: TGTGCCAGCAGACCGACAGGGGAGAACACCGGGGAGCTGTTTTTT.

This clonotype was detected ten times or more. This chain links TRBV9 with TRBJ2-5; D is undetermined. Germline-derived CDR1 and CDR2 are SGDLS and YYNGEE. There are 14 residues in the CDR3. V lost 4 bases, J lost 0 bases, and 10 bases lay in between. The CDR3 loop reads CASSPLGNQETQYF. Here the CDR3 DNA reads TGTGCCAGCAGCCCTCTTGGCAACCAAGAGACCCAGTACTTC.